These 30 T cell receptor beta chains originate from one sample sequenced in a study of blood T cell repertoires in COVID-19. Profiled with immunoSEQ multiplex PCR; TCRdb holds only in-frame clones, not every one. The sample shows about 69,000 clones, roughly 80% of them seen only once. Sequencing used peripheral blood. The receptor source for this set is a man between 60 and 75 years old with acute or convalescent COVID-19.

The V gene is TRBV6-6, the J gene TRBJ2-7; possible D gene TRBD2, 5 bases. Germline CDR1 and CDR2: MNHNY and SVGAGI (reference sequence). This CDR3 contains 14 residues. The V end lost 8 bases, the J end lost 4 bases, and 18 bases lay between the germline ends. The CDR3 loop is CASRGLLRGYEQYF. The CDR3 coding sequence is TGTGCCAGCCGCGGACTCCTCCGAGGATACGAGCAGTACTTC.

This clone is medium-sized by share. CDR3 sequence reads: CASSLGHRDSGANVLTF. CDR3 DNA sequence: TGCGCCAGCAGCTTGGGCCACAGGGACTCTGGGGCCAACGTCCTGACTTTC. The V and J genes are TRBV5-1 and TRBJ2-6, with D possibly TRBD1 on 6 matching bases. Deletions cut 0 bases from V and 0 bases from J, with 10 bases between. Germline values: CDR1 SGHRS, CDR2 YFSETQ. The CDR3 length is 17 residues.

This clone was observed a handful of times. The chain employs TRBV15 and TRBJ2-1, with D possibly matching TRBD2 (6 bases). Germline CDR1 is LNHNV and CDR2 is YYDKDF (reference sequence). V was trimmed by 0 bases and J by 6 bases, leaving 9 bases between them. The CDR3 totals 14 residues. The CDR3 loop reads CATSRDRRGNEQFF. The CDR3 DNA is TGTGCCACCAGCAGAGATAGGCGGGGCAATGAGCAGTTCTTC.

This chain links TRBV5-6 with TRBJ1-1, with TRBD1 as a possible D gene (5 bases). The CDR3 consists of 12 residues. Trimming stripped 4 bases from V and 4 bases from J, with 8 bases between. CDR1 is SGHDT and CDR2 is YYEEEE in the germline V gene. CDR3 in amino acids: CASSRGVTEAFF. The CDR3, as DNA: TGTGCCAGCAGCCGGGGGGTCACTGAAGCTTTCTTT.

This chain connects TRBV11-3 to TRBJ2-1; possible D gene TRBD2, 5 bases. Germline V lookup: CDR1 SGHNT, CDR2 YENEEA. V lost 0 bases and J lost 0, with 6 bases in between. The CDR3 is made up of 15 amino acids. The CDR3 region is CASSLDRGSYNEQFF. The CDR3 DNA reads as TGTGCCAGCAGCTTAGATCGGGGCTCCTACAATGAGCAGTTCTTC.

The chain joins TRBV5-1 to TRBJ1-5; the match to TRBD1 covers 8 bases. Trimming took 0 bases from V and 7 from J; bases not matched to a gene: 6. The CDR3 covers 15 residues. The germline CDR1 and CDR2 sequences are SGHRS and YFSETQ. The CDR3 loop reads CASSLDGQGGQPQHF. The CDR3 nucleotides read TGCGCCAGCAGCTTGGACGGACAGGGAGGACAGCCCCAGCATTTT.

CDR3 nucleotide sequence: TGTGCCAGCAGCCCCACAGGGGGATACGAGACCCAGTACTTC. Amino acids: CASSPTGGYETQYF. The chain couples TRBV7-3 to TRBJ2-5; 8 bases fit TRBD1. The CDR3 loop spans 14 amino acids. V shed 5 bases and J 5 bases; nucleotides not matched to a gene: 7. Germline-derived CDR1 and CDR2 are SGHTA and FQGTGA.

This clone was seen a single time. The chain employs TRBV5-6 and TRBJ2-5; TRBD1 matches 7 bases. Unmatched junction bases numbered 14, after V lost 5 bases and J lost 7 bases. Germline V gene lookup returns CDR1 SGHDT and CDR2 YYEEEE. This CDR3 is 15 amino acids long. CDR3 DNA: TGTGCCAGCAGTCGTGTACCGGGACAGTGGGGGACCCAGTACTTC. Translation: CASSRVPGQWGTQYF.

The V gene is TRBV11-2, the J gene TRBJ1-1; 7 nucleotides align to TRBD1. Germline lookup yields CDR1 SGHAT and CDR2 FQNNGV. The V segment lost 1 base and the J segment 5 bases; nucleotides outside the gene matches: 10. The CDR3 covers 16 residues. Written as DNA, the CDR3 is TGTGCCAGCAGCTTAGGCGGGGGGGCCAGGGGGACTGAAGCTTTCTTT. Protein sequence: CASSLGGGARGTEAFF.

The CDR3 nucleotides read TGTGCCGGTGACTCAGGGGTCGGCGGGGAGCTGTTTTTT. It specifies CAGDSGVGGELFF. V gene TRBV18 combines with J gene TRBJ2-2; TRBD1 might be the D (6 bases). V was trimmed by 11 bases and J by 7 bases, leaving 17 bases between them. Germline loops: CDR1 KGHSH, CDR2 LQKENI. This CDR3 has 13 residues.

The genes are TRBV27 and TRBJ2-3; TRBD1 agrees at 8 bases. This CDR3 spans 16 amino acids. The J segment lost 0 bases and the V segment lost 6 bases, leaving 8 bases of the junction unmatched. Germline V CDR1 and CDR2: MNHEY, SMNVEV (reference sequence). CDR3 in amino acids: CASSLTGGSSTDTQYF. CDR3 DNA: TGTGCCAGCAGCTTAACAGGGGGATCTAGCACAGATACGCAGTATTTT.

This clone was seen a handful of times. This chain connects TRBV7-8 to TRBJ1-5; 11 bases are shared with TRBD1. CDR1 is SGHVS and CDR2 is FQNEAQ in the germline V gene. This CDR3 has 18 residues. The J segment lost 0 bases and the V segment lost 1 base, leaving 5 bases of the junction unmatched. The CDR3 DNA follows: TGTGCCAGCAGCTTAGGGGACAGGGGGGGGATTAGCAATCAGCCCCAGCATTTT. This encodes CASSLGDRGGISNQPQHF.

This clone was counted a few times. This chain joins TRBV11-2 and TRBJ2-2; tentatively, D is TRBD1 (7 bases). Germline values: CDR1 SGHAT, CDR2 FQNNGV. CDR3 length: 16 amino acids. Trimming left V 8 bases short and J 1 base short, with 17 bases between. Written as DNA, the CDR3 is TGTGCCAGCTTCACGGGGAGGACAGGGAACACCGGGGAGCTGTTTTTT. Its protein product is CASFTGRTGNTGELFF.

This clone occurred once. The chain has TRBV4-1 and TRBJ1-2, with 9 bases fitting TRBD1. V dropped 1 base and J dropped 4; count of bases not matched to a gene: 7. The germline V gene encodes CDR1 MGHRA and CDR2 YSYEKL. This CDR3 has 16 amino acids. The CDR3 loop reads CASSQGTGVVVYGYTF. As DNA, the CDR3 is TGCGCCAGCAGCCAAGGGACAGGGGTGGTGGTCTATGGCTACACCTTC.

The chain is built from TRBV3-1 (or the pseudogene TRBV3-2) and TRBJ1-1, with D uncertain. The CDR3 is 13 amino acids. V shed 7 bases and J shed 4 bases, with 13 bases lying between them. The germline CDR1 and CDR2 sequences are LGHDT and YNNKEL (reference sequence). CDR3 sequence reads: CASTNRGFTEAFF. CDR3 sequence (DNA): TGTGCCAGCACCAATCGAGGGTTCACTGAAGCTTTCTTT.

The chain is built from TRBV5-8 and TRBJ1-4; D is perhaps TRBD1 (5 bases). CDR1 is SGHTS, CDR2 YDEGEE, per germline. CDR3 length equals 16 residues. V was shortened by 0 bases and J by 3 bases, with 12 bases between the two germline ends. The CDR3 protein is CASSLGQGMANEKLFF. Here the CDR3 DNA reads TGTGCCAGCAGCTTGGGTCAGGGCATGGCTAATGAAAAACTGTTTTTT.

This clone occurred once. The J gene is TRBJ2-7, the V gene TRBV2; the match to TRBD2 covers 10 bases. The CDR3 length is 16 residues. The junction had 14 bases not matched to a gene; V was cut back by 7 bases and J by 5 bases. In germline, CDR1 is SNHLY, CDR2 FYNNEI. CDR3 amino acids: CASNGLKRGGLNEQYF. In DNA form, the CDR3 reads TGTGCCAGCAACGGGCTTAAGCGGGGGGGCCTCAACGAGCAGTACTTC.

The V gene is TRBV11-2, the J gene TRBJ2-7; unclear D gene. Germline V gene lookup returns CDR1 SGHAT and CDR2 FQNNGV. Between the trimmed V and J ends, which lost 7 bases and 4 bases, there was a span of 20 bases. The CDR3 is 15 residues long. The CDR3 is CASKSVRAIQYEQYF. CDR3 in DNA: TGTGCCAGCAAGAGTGTGAGAGCAATACAGTACGAGCAGTACTTC.

This chain uses TRBV7-2 with TRBJ2-1, with TRBD2 identical over 11 bases. V was clipped by 5 bases and J by 9 bases; unmatched bases: 21. Germline V lookup: CDR1 SGHTA, CDR2 FQGNSA. The CDR3 has 19 residues. CDR3 in amino acids: CASSPLSWSGTSGYVEQFF. CDR3 coding DNA: TGTGCCAGCAGCCCATTAAGCTGGTCGGGGACTAGCGGATATGTTGAGCAGTTCTTC. Using reference TRBV7-2 and TRBJ2-1 for the parts outside the CDR3, the full variable domain is GAGVSQSPSNKVTEKGKDVELRCDPISGHTALYWYRQSLGQGLEFLIYFQGNSAPDKSGLPSDRFSAERTGGSVSTLTIQRTQQEDSAVYLCASSPLSWSGTSGYVEQFFGPGTRLTVL.

The chain is built from TRBV11-3 and TRBJ2-7; a possible D gene is TRBD2 (6 bases). V shed 5 bases and J shed 2 bases, with 16 bases lying between them. From germline, CDR1 is SGHNT and CDR2 YENEEA. The CDR3 totals 15 residues. In DNA form, the CDR3 reads TGTGCCAGCAGCCCCCGGCTAGCGAAGCCCTACGAGCAGTACTTC. It translates to CASSPRLAKPYEQYF.

The chain links TRBV15 to TRBJ1-1, with D hard to call. The CDR3 runs 13 residues. Trimming shortened V by 4 bases and J by 3 bases, and 9 bases separated the two germline ends. The germline V gene has CDR1 LNHNV and CDR2 YYDKDF (reference sequence). As DNA, the CDR3 is TGTGCCACCAGCACCTCCCAGGACACTGAAGCTTTCTTT. Residues: CATSTSQDTEAFF.

This chain connects TRBV19 to TRBJ2-3, with 10 bases fitting TRBD1. The CDR3 is made up of 15 amino acids. Germline CDR1 LNHDA, CDR2 SQIVND (reference sequence). V was clipped by 2 bases and J by 9 bases; unmatched bases: 8. CDR3 in DNA: TGTGCCAGTAGTATACGACAGGGGGCTGTTGAGACGCAGTATTTT. It encodes CASSIRQGAVETQYF. The full variable domain, its missing parts supplied by reference TRBV19 and TRBJ2-3, is DGGITQSPKYLFRKEGQNVTLSCEQNLNHDAMYWYRQDPGQGLRLIYYSQIVNDFQKGDIAEGYSVSREKKESFPLTVTSAQKNPTAFYLCASSIRQGAVETQYFGPGTRLTVL.

The V gene is TRBV29-1, the J gene TRBJ1-1, with D possibly TRBD1 on 6 matching bases. The CDR3 covers 12 residues. The germline V gene has CDR1 SQVTM and CDR2 ANQGSEA. V was trimmed by 6 bases and J by 5 bases, leaving 13 bases between them. The CDR3, as DNA: TGCAGCGTGAAGACAGGACGGACTGAAGCTTTCTTT. This sequence encodes CSVKTGRTEAFF.

The chain joins TRBV2 to TRBJ1-6; 9 bases fit TRBD1. The CDR3 contains 15 residues. V shed 5 bases, J shed 4 bases, and the junction held 3 bases outside the gene matches. In germline, CDR1 is SNHLY, CDR2 FYNNEI. Here the CDR3 reads CASSWTGAYNSPLHF. The CDR3 nucleotides read TGTGCCAGCAGTTGGACAGGGGCATATAATTCACCCCTCCACTTT.

This chain uses TRBV12-3 or TRBV12-4 with TRBJ1-1, with TRBD1 identical over 8 bases. This CDR3 is 13 amino acids long. With V trimmed by 6 bases and J by 5 bases, 5 bases remained unmatched. Written as DNA, the CDR3 is TGTGCCAGCAGACCCACAGGGGGAACTGAAGCTTTCTTT. It translates to CASRPTGGTEAFF.

The V call is TRBV2, the J call TRBJ2-2; a weak D match, TRBD2 (5 bases). Germline CDR1 is SNHLY and CDR2 is FYNNEI. Between the trimmed V and J ends, which lost 5 bases and 7 bases, there was a span of 11 bases. This CDR3 spans 13 amino acids. The CDR3: CASSTTRFGELFF. The CDR3 DNA is TGTGCCAGCAGTACAACTAGGTTCGGGGAGCTGTTTTTT. Complete variable domain (other parts from reference TRBV2 and TRBJ2-2): EPEVTQTPSHQVTQMGQEVILRCVPISNHLYFYWYRQILGQKVEFLVSFYNNEISEKSEIFDDQFSVERPDGSNFTLKIRSTKLEDSAMYFCASSTTRFGELFFGEGSRLTVL.

In this sample, this clone turned up once. The chain employs TRBV11-3 and TRBJ2-7; TRBD1 might be the D (5 bases). Germline CDR1 is SGHNT and CDR2 is YENEEA. The CDR3 totals 14 residues. V lost 1 base, J lost 2 bases, and 9 bases lay in between. This CDR3 reads CASSLAPGTYEQYF. The CDR3 nucleotides are TGTGCCAGCAGCTTAGCGCCAGGGACCTACGAGCAGTACTTC.

The chain is built from TRBV9 and TRBJ1-4; a possible D gene is TRBD1 (6 bases). V dropped 2 bases and J dropped 8 bases, with 16 bases sitting between them. Germline V gene lookup returns CDR1 SGDLS and CDR2 YYNGEE. There are 15 residues in the CDR3. The CDR3 bases are TGTGCCAGCAGCGTCATGGGGGCGAGTAAAGAAAAACTGTTTTTT. Encoded protein: CASSVMGASKEKLFF.

The gene calls are TRBV19 and TRBJ1-4, with 8 nucleotides matching TRBD1. The CDR3 has 17 residues. V was pared by 8 bases and J by 0 bases, with 11 bases of the junction left unmatched. CDR1 is LNHDA and CDR2 is SQIVND in the germline V gene (reference sequence). CDR3 loop: CASGTGGQAPTNEKLFF. The CDR3 region has the DNA TGTGCCAGTGGGACGGGGGGACAGGCACCAACTAATGAAAAACTGTTTTTT. The full variable domain, in which reference TRBV19 and TRBJ1-4 provide the parts outside the CDR3, is DGGITQSPKYLFRKEGQNVTLSCEQNLNHDAMYWYRQDPGQGLRLIYYSQIVNDFQKGDIAEGYSVSREKKESFPLTVTSAQKNPTAFYLCASGTGGQAPTNEKLFFGSGTQLSVL.

The table lists this clone with a count of one. V and J are TRBV10-3 and TRBJ2-5; the D gene is possibly TRBD2 (5 bases). V lost 5 bases and J 2 bases, leaving 9 bases between the germline ends. This CDR3 is 13 amino acids long. Per the germline V gene, CDR1 is ENHRY and CDR2 is SYGVKD. The CDR3 coding sequence is TGTGCCATCAGTAGAGGGAAACAAGAGACCCAGTACTTC. Translated: CAISRGKQETQYF.